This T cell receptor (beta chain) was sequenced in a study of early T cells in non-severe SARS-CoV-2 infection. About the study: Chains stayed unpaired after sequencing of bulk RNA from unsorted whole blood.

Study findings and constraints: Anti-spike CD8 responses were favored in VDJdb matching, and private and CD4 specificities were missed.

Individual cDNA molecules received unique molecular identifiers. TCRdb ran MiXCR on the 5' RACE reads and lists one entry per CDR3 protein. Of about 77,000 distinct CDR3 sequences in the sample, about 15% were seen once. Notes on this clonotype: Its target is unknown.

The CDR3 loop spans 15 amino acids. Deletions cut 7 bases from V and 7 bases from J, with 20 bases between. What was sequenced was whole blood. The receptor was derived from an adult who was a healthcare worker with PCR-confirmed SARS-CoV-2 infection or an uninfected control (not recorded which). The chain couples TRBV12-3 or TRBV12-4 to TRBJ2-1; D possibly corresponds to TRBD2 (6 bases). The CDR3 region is CASTLTGLLGNEQFF. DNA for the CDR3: TGTGCCAGCACCCTAACAGGACTATTAGGTAATGAGCAGTTCTTC.